This TCR beta chain was identified during a study of blood T cell repertoires in COVID-19. Study-wide context: The cDNA or gDNA used as material had been derived from T cells, B-cell-depleted T cells, or PBMCs.

This CDR3 spans 14 amino acids. CDR1 and CDR2 from the germline V gene are SGHTA and FQGNSA. Trimming took off 1 base at V and 6 bases at J, with 9 bases between the two ends. Method: immunoSEQ multiplex PCR; TCRdb's copy keeps in-frame clones and lacks some. This table has 180,000 or so clones, 80% to 85% appearing once. Cohorts were based on clinical histories the participants reported. Sequencing input: PBMCs or T cells enriched from blood (not recorded which). The receptor was isolated from a man between 35 and 55 years old who had recovered from COVID-19. This rearrangement joins TRBV7-2 to TRBJ2-2; D gene uncertain. As DNA, the CDR3 is TGTGCCAGCAGCTTAGGGCAGTCGCCCGGGGAGCTGTTTTTT. Translation: CASSLGQSPGELFF.